Sequencing of this T cell receptor (beta chain) was carried out in a study of blood T cell repertoires in COVID-19. Study-level background: Donors in Cohort 3 counted as recovered after two negative PCRs, clearance, or symptom resolution. The samples span acute and convalescent COVID-19 from the United States, Italy and Spain.

Germline CDR1 is ENHRY and CDR2 is SYGVKD. Trimming removed 7 bases from V and 4 bases from J; junction bases left unmatched: 4. The CDR3 length is 12 residues. Some clones are missing from TCRdb's copy, which holds only in-frame ones; the method was immunoSEQ multiplex PCR. The sample includes around 360,000 clones, around 87% seen only once; the top ten take 1.5% to 2%. V usage is TRBV10-3 and J usage is TRBJ2-7; 7 nucleotides line up with TRBD2. This TCR was recovered from a man aged 40-55 years in a cohort exposed to, infected with or recovered from COVID-19 (not recorded which). The sample was PBMCs or T cells enriched from blood (not recorded which). The CDR3 DNA follows: TGTGCCATCACTAGCGGAGAGTACGAGCAGTACTTC. Translated: CAITSGEYEQYF.